This T cell receptor beta chain derives from a study of T cells in tumors after PD-1 blockade. At the level of the study: Patients had no prior checkpoint blockade, systemic immunosuppressants, or anti-cancer therapy within 4 weeks. Some patients also took daily vismodegib 150 mg during anti-PD-1 treatment.

V was clipped by 5 bases and J by 4 bases, with 15 bases between them. CDR1 is SGHRS, CDR2 YFSETQ, per germline. The length of the CDR3 is 14 residues. In regard to this clone: Its cognate antigen is unknown.

Study results and caveats: Peripheral recruitment is suggested, as some novel exhausted tumor clones were in pre-treatment blood.

Libraries were prepared by immunoSEQ multiplex PCR; TCRdb keeps only in-frame clonotypes and omits some of them. The repertoire holds approximately 45,000 clones, with roughly 84% as singletons. The sample was PBMCs, taken before anti-PD-1 therapy. This TCR was recovered from a human donor with advanced basal cell or squamous cell carcinoma (not recorded which). The rearrangement joins TRBV5-1 to TRBJ1-1; D possibly corresponds to TRBD1 (5 bases). The CDR3 bases are TGCGCCAGCAGTTACCAGGGTTTACGCACTGAAGCTTTCTTT. Residues: CASSYQGLRTEAFF.